Each of the 7 T cell receptor beta chains below was sequenced from the same sample in a study of molecular identifiers for immune sequencing clone quantification. TCRdb ran MiXCR on the PCR reads and lists one entry per CDR3 protein. The sample has under 650,000 distinct CDR3 sequences, just under 20% seen once; the top ten hold roughly 0.85%. The specimen was naive CD8+ T cells from blood, with Jurkat cell RNA spiked in. Subset given: FACS-sorted CD8+CD4-CCR7+CD45RA+ naive T cells. These receptors were taken from a human donor in good health. Some libraries in this study had Jurkat cell RNA spiked in.

As to this clonotype: Because it lacks the conserved phenylalanine or tryptophan at the end, this CDR3 is likely a read error. V usage is TRBV7-9 and J usage is TRBJ2-1, with 7 bases fitting TRBD2. Germline trimming cut 7 bases from V and 6 bases from J; bases unmatched to any gene: 6. Germline assignment: CDR1 SEHNR and CDR2 FQNEAQ (reference sequence). This CDR3 is 13 amino acids long. This chain's CDR3 is CASTRGEGNEQFL. The CDR3 bases are TGTGCCAGCACCCGTGGGGAGGGCAATGAGCAGTTCCTC.

CDR3 amino acids: CASSPLEAGTQYF. The CDR3 DNA follows: TGTGCCAGCAGCCCTCTGGAGGCAGGTACGCAGTATTTT. The chain has TRBV3-1 and TRBJ2-3, with a weak D call TRBD2 (5 bases). Germline loops: CDR1 LGHDT, CDR2 YNNKEL (reference sequence). The CDR3 has 13 residues. The germline V and J ends were trimmed by 4 bases and 8 bases, with 13 bases remaining between them.

A remark on this clonotype: At one end, the junction sequence differs from germline, possibly due to a read error. The chain has TRBV28 and TRBJ2-3; tentative D call: TRBD2 (5 bases). Germline V gene lookup returns CDR1 MDHEN and CDR2 SYDVKM. This CDR3 comprises 17 residues. The DNA of the CDR3 is TGTGCCAGCAGTCCCCCCTTGATTAATAGCGCCACAGATACGCAATATTTT. Its translation: CASSPPLINSATDTQYF. Filled out from reference TRBV28 and TRBJ2-3, the complete variable domain reads DVKVTQSSRYLVKRTGEKVFLECVQDMDHENMFWYRQDPGLGLRLIYFSYDVKMKEKGDIPEGYSVSREKKERFSLILESASTNQTSMYLCASSPPLINSATDTQYFGPGTRLTVL.

The chain joins TRBV12-5 to TRBJ2-7; no reliable D call. CDR1 LGHNT and CDR2 FRNRAP come from the germline V gene. This CDR3 is 12 amino acids long. Trimming left V 3 bases short and J 5 bases short, with 8 bases between. The CDR3 reads CASGFSQDEQYF. The CDR3 nucleotides read TGTGCTAGTGGTTTTTCCCAGGACGAGCAGTACTTC.

This clonotype was counted many times. This chain connects TRBV5-4 to TRBJ2-1; 8 positions agree with TRBD2. CDR1 and CDR2 (germline): SGHNT, YYREEE (reference sequence). V lost 1 base and J lost 7; bases outside the gene matches: 10. The CDR3 covers 16 residues. The CDR3 reads CASSLWREDSWNEQFF. In nucleotides, the CDR3 is TGTGCCAGCAGCTTGTGGCGGGAGGACTCCTGGAATGAGCAGTTCTTC.

At least ten counts were recorded for this clonotype. This rearrangement joins TRBV7-9 to TRBJ2-7, with 7 bases that match TRBD1. The CDR3 spans 15 residues. Germline V gives CDR1 SEHNR, CDR2 FQNEAQ (reference sequence). The V segment lost 2 bases and the J segment 2 bases; nucleotides outside the gene matches: 6. The CDR3 spells CASSLPTGNTYEQYF. Here the CDR3 DNA reads TGTGCCAGCAGCTTACCGACAGGGAATACCTACGAGCAGTACTTC.

Of note for this clonotype: A read error may be the cause here, since a much bigger clone is one base away. This rearrangement joins TRBV19 to TRBJ1-2, with unresolved D. Germline assignment: CDR1 LNHDA and CDR2 SQIVND (reference sequence). The CDR3 extends over 15 amino acids. This CDR3 reads CASRPGAQHNYGYAF. Here the CDR3 DNA reads TGTGCCAGTAGGCCCGGAGCCCAGCATAACTATGGCTACGCCTTC.